The sequence of this T cell receptor beta chain was determined in a study of cytomegalovirus exposure and HLA in healthy donors. The PCR contained 60 Vbeta and 13 Jbeta primers. Some clones are missing from TCRdb's copy, which holds only in-frame ones; the method was immunoSEQ multiplex PCR. Of about 110,000 clones in the sample, 82% were seen once. Trimming shortened V by 5 bases and J by 4 bases, and 12 bases separated the two germline ends. The germline V gene has CDR1 LNHDA and CDR2 SQIVND (reference sequence). There are 15 residues in the CDR3. The sequencing input was PBMCs. The genes are TRBV19 and TRBJ1-6, with D possibly TRBD1 on 5 matching bases. The sequence was obtained from a man aged 25-45 years in good health and CMV-seropositive. CDR3 loop: CASSWQEGYNSPLHF. CDR3 bases: TGTGCCAGTAGTTGGCAGGAGGGGTATAATTCACCCCTCCACTTT.